This TCR beta chain was sequenced in a study of T cell clonotyping in hematopoietic cell transplantation. About the study: Recipients' pretransplant samples followed cytoreduction.

Sequencing was performed with immunoSEQ multiplex PCR; in TCRdb, only in-frame clones are kept and a portion is missing. The sample includes 46,000 or so clones, about nine tenths of them seen just once. CDR3 length: 13 residues. Trimming took 0 bases from V and 8 from J, leaving 11 bases between them. Germline V gene lookup returns CDR1 MGHRA and CDR2 YSYEKL. This clone was recorded once. Time point here: recipient sample about 28 days before transplant, after cytoreduction. The receptor comes from a man aged 60-69 years with biphenotypic leukemia. Some clones in this sample may be carry-over from other donors' samples. This chain joins TRBV4-1 and TRBJ2-7, with D tentatively TRBD2 (5 bases). The sample in question was peripheral blood mononuclear cells, obtained before stem cell transplant. CDR3 sequence reads: CASSQESSGKQYF. The CDR3 DNA is TGCGCCAGCAGCCAAGAGTCTTCCGGGAAGCAGTACTTC.